This T cell receptor beta chain appears in the sequencing data of a study of cytotoxic CD8 clonotypes in ibrutinib-treated CLL. The assay was immunoSEQ multiplex PCR, and TCRdb's table has in-frame clones only and misses some. The sample consists of fewer than 45,000 clones, roughly 70% of them appearing once. The TCR originated in a human donor with chronic lymphocytic leukemia. Here the sequenced sample was PBMCs, taken at disease progression, from a patient treated with ibrutinib.

The CDR3: CASSAPGRDTYEQYF. The CDR3 DNA sequence: TGCGCCAGCAGCGCACCGGGACGAGATACCTACGAGCAGTACTTC. This chain joins TRBV5-1 and TRBJ2-7; D possibly uses TRBD1 or TRBD2 (5 bases each). This CDR3 region has 15 residues. V shed 4 bases and J shed 2 bases, with 16 bases lying between them. Germline V lookup: CDR1 SGHRS, CDR2 YFSETQ.